This T cell receptor (beta chain) stems from a study of cytomegalovirus exposure and HLA in healthy donors. Whole-study context: Tens of millions of unique TCR sequences came from HLA-typed donors in an early release.

Overall study findings and caveats: A later analysis found TCR association rates differed by HLA locus, highest for DRB1 and lowest for HLA-C. An assumption of roughly uniform sequencing depth across donors underlay the presence/absence analyses. A later analysis linked a missense DCLRE1C variant to TCR beta V- and J-gene trimming.

Notes on this clone: Its antigen is not identified.

The PCR employed 60 Vbeta primers together with 13 Jbeta primers. TCRdb's copy holds only in-frame clones and misses some; the assay was immunoSEQ multiplex PCR. The sample consists of around 120,000 clones, about 85% of them appearing once. The sample taken for sequencing was PBMCs. The TCR sequence derives from a boy between 5 and 17 years old in good health and CMV-seronegative.

The CDR3 nucleotides read TGTGCCAGCAGTTTATTAGGGGGGCGGGGGGAGTCCTACAATGAGCAGTTCTTC. Its protein product is CASSLLGGRGESYNEQFF. The rearrangement uses TRBV27 and TRBJ2-1, with 8 bases that match TRBD2. CDR1 MNHEY and CDR2 SMNVEV come from the germline V gene (reference sequence). V dropped 1 base and J dropped 1; count of bases not matched to a gene: 9. The CDR3 is made up of 18 amino acids.